One T cell receptor beta chain is described in this entry. The CDR3 is made up of 14 amino acids. V was clipped by 5 bases and J by 5 bases, with 16 bases between them. Germline CDR1 SGHTA, CDR2 FQGNSA. The record originates from a study of a mutant IDH1 vaccine in newly diagnosed glioma. Study at large: Prior therapy was radiotherapy, temozolomide, or both; most received both.

The method was immunoSEQ multiplex PCR; TCRdb's version includes in-frame clones alone and lacks a portion of them. This sample has 50,000 to 65,000 clones; 60% to 85% occur once, and the top ten carry about 2%. The sample's time point: baseline, week 1 (first vaccination visit). The treatment is: pre-vaccination baseline after standard-of-care therapy. The specimen comprised PBMCs, sampled from a glioma patient treated with radiotherapy, temozolomide or both. This clonotype was sampled from a woman between 35 and 50 years old with glioma. The J gene is TRBJ2-7, the V gene TRBV7-2; tentatively, D is TRBD2 (6 bases). The CDR3 DNA is TGTGCCAGCAGCCCGTTCGCGGGGCGGGACGAGCAGTACTTC. Its translation: CASSPFAGRDEQYF.